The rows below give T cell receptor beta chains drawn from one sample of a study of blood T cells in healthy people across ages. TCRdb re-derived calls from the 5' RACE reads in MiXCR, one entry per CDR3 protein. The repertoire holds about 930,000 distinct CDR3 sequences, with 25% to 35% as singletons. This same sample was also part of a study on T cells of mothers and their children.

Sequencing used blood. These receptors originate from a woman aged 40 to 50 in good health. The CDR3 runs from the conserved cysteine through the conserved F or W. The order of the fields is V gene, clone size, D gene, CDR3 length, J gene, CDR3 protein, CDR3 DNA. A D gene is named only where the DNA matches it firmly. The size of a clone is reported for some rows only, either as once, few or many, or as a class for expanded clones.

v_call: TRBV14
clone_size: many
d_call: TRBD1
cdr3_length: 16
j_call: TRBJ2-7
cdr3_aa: CASSRHMTGVSYEQYF
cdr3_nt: TGTGCCAGCAGCCGCCACATGACAGGGGTCTCCTACGAGCAGTACTTC

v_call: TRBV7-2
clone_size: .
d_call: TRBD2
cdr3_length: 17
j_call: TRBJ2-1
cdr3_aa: CASSLVGGGSSPTEQFF
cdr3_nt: TGTGCCAGCAGCTTAGTTGGCGGGGGGTCCTCCCCAACGGAGCAGTTCTTC

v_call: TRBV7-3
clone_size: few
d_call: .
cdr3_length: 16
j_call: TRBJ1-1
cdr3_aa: CASSLTAVERNTEAFF
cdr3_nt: TGTGCCAGCAGCTTAACGGCCGTTGAACGGAACACTGAAGCTTTCTTT

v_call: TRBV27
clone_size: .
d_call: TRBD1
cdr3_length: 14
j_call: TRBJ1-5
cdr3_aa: CASSPGTGWQPQHF
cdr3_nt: TGTGCCAGCAGTCCGGGGACAGGGTGGCAGCCCCAGCATTTT

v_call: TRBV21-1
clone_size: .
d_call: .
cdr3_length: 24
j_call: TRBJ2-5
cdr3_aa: CASSKGQGPNGPTSPPKKKETPYF
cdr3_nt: TGTGCCAGCAGCAAAGGACAGGGCCCAAACGGGCCTACAAGCCCCCCGAAGAAGAAAGAGACCCCGTACTTC

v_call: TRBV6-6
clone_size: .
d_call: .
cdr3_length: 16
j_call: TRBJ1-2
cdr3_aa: CASSYSMMGANYGYTF
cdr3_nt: TGTGCCAGCAGTTACTCTATGATGGGGGCTAACTATGGCTACACCTTC

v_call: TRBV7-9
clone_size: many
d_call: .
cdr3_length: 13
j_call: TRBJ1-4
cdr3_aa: CASQGQNNEKLFF
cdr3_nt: TGTGCCAGCCAAGGGCAGAATAATGAAAAACTGTTTTTT

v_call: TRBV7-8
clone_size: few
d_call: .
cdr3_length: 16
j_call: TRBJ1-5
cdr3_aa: CASSPYRFGGNQPQHF
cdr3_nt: TGTGCCAGCAGCCCGTACCGGTTCGGGGGTAACCAGCCCCAGCATTTT

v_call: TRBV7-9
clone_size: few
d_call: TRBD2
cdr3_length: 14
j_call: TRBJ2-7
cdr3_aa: CASSFPGLADEQYF
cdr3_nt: TGTGCCAGCAGCTTCCCCGGGCTAGCGGACGAGCAGTACTTC

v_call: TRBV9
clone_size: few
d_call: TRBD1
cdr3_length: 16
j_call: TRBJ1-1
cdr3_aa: CASSAEPGQVNTEAFF
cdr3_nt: TGTGCCAGCAGCGCGGAACCGGGACAGGTTAACACTGAAGCTTTCTTT

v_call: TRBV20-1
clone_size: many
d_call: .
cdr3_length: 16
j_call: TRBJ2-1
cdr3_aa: CSARDLGQPFGNEQFF
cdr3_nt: TGCAGTGCTAGAGATTTAGGACAGCCATTTGGAAATGAGCAGTTCTTC

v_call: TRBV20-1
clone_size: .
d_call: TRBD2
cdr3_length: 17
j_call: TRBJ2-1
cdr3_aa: CSARDDEAGVRSGEQFF
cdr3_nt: TGCAGTGCTAGGGACGACGAGGCGGGAGTGCGTAGTGGTGAGCAGTTCTTC

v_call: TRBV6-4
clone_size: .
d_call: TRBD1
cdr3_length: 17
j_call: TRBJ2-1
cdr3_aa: CASSDLKGTGSPNEQFF
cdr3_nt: TGTGCCAGCAGTGACTTAAAGGGGACAGGAAGTCCCAATGAGCAGTTCTTC

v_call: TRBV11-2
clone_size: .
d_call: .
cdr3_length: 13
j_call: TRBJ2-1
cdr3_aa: CASSLAMINEQFF
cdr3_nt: TGTGCCAGCAGCTTAGCAATGATCAATGAGCAGTTCTTC

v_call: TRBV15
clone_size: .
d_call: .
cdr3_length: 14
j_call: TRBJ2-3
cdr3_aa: CATSRVYLTDTQYF
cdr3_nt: TGTGCCACCAGCAGAGTGTATCTCACCGATACGCAGTATTTT

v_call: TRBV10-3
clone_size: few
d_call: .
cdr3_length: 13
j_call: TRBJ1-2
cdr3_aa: CAISDRQGNGYTF
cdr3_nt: TGTGCCATCAGTGATCGGCAGGGGAATGGCTACACCTTC

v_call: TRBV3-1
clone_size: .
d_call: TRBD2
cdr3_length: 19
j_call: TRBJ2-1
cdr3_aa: CASSQTLLAGGRDYNEQFF
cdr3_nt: TGTGCCAGCAGCCAAACACTACTAGCGGGCGGACGTGACTACAATGAGCAGTTCTTC

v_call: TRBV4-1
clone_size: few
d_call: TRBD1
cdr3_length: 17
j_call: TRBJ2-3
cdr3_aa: CASSQHRTGGITDTQYF
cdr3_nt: TGCGCCAGCAGCCAACACCGGACAGGGGGCATCACAGATACGCAGTATTTT

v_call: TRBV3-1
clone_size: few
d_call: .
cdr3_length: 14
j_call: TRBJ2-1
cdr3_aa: CVSSQASRAGEQFF
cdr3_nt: TGTGTCAGCAGCCAAGCGTCCAGGGCGGGCGAGCAGTTCTTC

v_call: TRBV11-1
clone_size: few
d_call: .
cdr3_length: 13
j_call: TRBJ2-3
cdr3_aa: CASRAPSTDTQYF
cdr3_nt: TGTGCCAGCAGAGCGCCTAGCACAGATACGCAGTATTTT

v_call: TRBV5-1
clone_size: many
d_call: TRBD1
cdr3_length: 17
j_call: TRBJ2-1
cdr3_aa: CATQRGDGTGVDNEQFF
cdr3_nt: TGCGCCACCCAAAGAGGCGATGGGACAGGGGTCGACAATGAGCAGTTCTTC

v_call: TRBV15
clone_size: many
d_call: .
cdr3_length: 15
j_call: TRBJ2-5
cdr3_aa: CATSRDLGLTTTQYF
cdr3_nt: TGTGCCACCAGCAGAGATCTGGGGTTGACAACTACCCAGTACTTC

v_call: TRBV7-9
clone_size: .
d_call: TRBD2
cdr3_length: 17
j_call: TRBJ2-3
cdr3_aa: CASSKTSGGTSTDTQYF
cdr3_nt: TGTGCCAGCAGCAAAACTAGCGGGGGGACTAGCACAGATACGCAGTATTTT

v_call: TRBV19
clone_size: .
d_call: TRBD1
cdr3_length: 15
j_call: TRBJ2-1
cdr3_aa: CASSPMDRGPNEQFF
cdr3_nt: TGTGCCAGTAGTCCCATGGACAGGGGACCGAATGAGCAGTTCTTC

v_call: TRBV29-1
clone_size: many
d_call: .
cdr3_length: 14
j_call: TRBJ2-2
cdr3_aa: CSVRRGTNTGELFF
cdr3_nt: TGCAGCGTACGCAGGGGTACGAACACCGGGGAGCTGTTTTTT

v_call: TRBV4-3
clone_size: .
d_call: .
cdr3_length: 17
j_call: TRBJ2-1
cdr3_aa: CASSQDGQRSSYNEQFF
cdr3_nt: TGCGCCAGCAGCCAAGATGGGCAGCGGAGCTCCTACAATGAGCAGTTCTTC

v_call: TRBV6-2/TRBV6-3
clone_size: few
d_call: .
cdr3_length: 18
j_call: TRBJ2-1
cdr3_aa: CASSYGTGRLRRVNEQFF
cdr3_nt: TGTGCCAGCAGTTACGGGACCGGGCGCCTCCGTCGGGTGAATGAGCAGTTCTTC

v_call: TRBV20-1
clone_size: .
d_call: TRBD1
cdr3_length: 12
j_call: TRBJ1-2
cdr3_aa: CSASLRGGGYTF
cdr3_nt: TGCAGTGCTAGTCTCAGGGGGGGTGGCTACACCTTC

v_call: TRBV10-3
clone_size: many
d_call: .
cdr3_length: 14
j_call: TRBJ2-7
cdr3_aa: CAISGLDSTYEQYF
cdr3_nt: TGTGCCATCAGTGGACTAGACTCGACCTACGAGCAGTACTTC

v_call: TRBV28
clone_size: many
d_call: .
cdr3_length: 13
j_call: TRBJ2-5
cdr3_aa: CASSLAGPETQYF
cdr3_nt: TGTGCCAGCAGTTTAGCAGGGCCAGAGACCCAGTACTTC

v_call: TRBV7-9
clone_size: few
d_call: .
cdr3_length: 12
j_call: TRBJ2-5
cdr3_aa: CASSPAEETQYF
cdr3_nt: TGTGCCAGCAGCCCAGCGGAAGAGACCCAGTACTTC

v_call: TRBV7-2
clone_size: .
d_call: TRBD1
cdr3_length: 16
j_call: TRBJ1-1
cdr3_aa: CASSAQSQGGAPEAFF
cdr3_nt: TGTGCCAGCAGCGCACAGTCACAGGGGGGCGCCCCGGAAGCTTTCTTT

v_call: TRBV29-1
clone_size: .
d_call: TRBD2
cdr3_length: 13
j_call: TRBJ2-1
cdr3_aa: CSVAHLAVIPPFF
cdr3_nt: TGCAGCGTTGCTCACCTAGCGGTAATTCCCCCGTTCTTC

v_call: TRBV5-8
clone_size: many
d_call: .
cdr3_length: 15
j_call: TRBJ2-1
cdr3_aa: CASSGDSSSYNEQFF
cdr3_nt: TGTGCCAGCAGCGGGGACTCGTCCTCCTACAATGAGCAGTTCTTC

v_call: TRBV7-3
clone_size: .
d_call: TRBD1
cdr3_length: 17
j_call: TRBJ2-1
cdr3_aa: CTSSLSGTGGPYNEQFF
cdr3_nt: TGTACCAGCAGCTTGTCCGGGACAGGGGGCCCCTACAATGAGCAGTTCTTC

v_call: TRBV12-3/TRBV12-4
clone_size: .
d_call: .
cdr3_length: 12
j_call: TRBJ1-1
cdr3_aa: CASLLRGTEAFF
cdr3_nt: TGTGCCAGCCTATTAAGGGGGACTGAAGCTTTCTTT

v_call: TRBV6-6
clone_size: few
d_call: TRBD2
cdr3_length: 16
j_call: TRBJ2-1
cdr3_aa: CASSDPSRGADNEQFF
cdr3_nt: TGTGCCAGCAGCGACCCGTCGCGGGGGGCTGACAATGAGCAGTTCTTC

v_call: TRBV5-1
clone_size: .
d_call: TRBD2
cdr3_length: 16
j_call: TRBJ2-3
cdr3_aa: CASSLDGGGASDTQYF
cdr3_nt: TGCGCCAGCAGCTTGGACGGCGGGGGGGCCTCGGATACGCAGTATTTT

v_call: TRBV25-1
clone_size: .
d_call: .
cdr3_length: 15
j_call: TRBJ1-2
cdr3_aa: CASSEFGTGWNGYTF
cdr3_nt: TGTGCCAGCAGTGAATTCGGTACGGGGTGGAATGGCTACACCTTC

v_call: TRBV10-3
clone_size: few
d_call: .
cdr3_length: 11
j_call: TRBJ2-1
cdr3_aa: CAMRGNNEQFF
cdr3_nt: TGTGCCATGCGGGGAAACAATGAGCAGTTCTTC

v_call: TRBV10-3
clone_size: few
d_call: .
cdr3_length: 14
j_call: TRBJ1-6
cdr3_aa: CAIRESGLGSPLHF
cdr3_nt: TGTGCCATCAGGGAGTCGGGGCTGGGTTCACCCCTCCACTTT

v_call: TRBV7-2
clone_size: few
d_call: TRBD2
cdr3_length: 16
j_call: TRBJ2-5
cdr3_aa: CATRFRLAGGRETQYF
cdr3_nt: TGTGCCACCAGATTTAGACTAGCGGGGGGCAGGGAGACCCAGTACTTC

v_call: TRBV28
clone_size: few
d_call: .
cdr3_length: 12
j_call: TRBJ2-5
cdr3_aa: CASSLRMETQYF
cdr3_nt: TGTGCCAGCAGTTTGCGGATGGAGACCCAGTACTTC

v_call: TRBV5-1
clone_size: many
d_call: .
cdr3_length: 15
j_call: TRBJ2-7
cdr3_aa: CASTLGQGSSYEQYF
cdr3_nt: TGCGCCAGCACCCTGGGTCAGGGAAGTTCGTACGAGCAGTACTTC

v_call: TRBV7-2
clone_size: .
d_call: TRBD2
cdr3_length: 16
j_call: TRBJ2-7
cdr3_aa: CASSLATGGDSYEQYF
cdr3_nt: TGTGCCAGCAGCCTAGCTACGGGGGGTGACTCCTACGAGCAGTACTTC

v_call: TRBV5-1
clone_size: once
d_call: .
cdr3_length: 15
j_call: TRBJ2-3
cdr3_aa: CACSLDGTPTDTQYF
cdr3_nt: TGCGCCTGCAGCTTGGACGGGACCCCCACAGATACGCAGTATTTT

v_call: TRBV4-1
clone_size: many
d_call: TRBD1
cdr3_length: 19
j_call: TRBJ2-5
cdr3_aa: CASSQDPTLDRGSQETQYF
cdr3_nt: TGCGCCAGCAGCCAAGACCCAACTTTGGACAGGGGTTCCCAAGAGACCCAGTACTTC

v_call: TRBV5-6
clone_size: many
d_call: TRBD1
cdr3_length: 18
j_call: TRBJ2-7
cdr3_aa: CASSQPLWGQGASYEQYF
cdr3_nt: TGTGCCAGCAGCCAACCTTTATGGGGACAGGGGGCCTCCTACGAGCAGTACTTC

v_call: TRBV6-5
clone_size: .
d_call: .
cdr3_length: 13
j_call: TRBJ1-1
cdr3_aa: CASSYGENTEAFF
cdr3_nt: TGTGCCAGCAGTTACGGCGAGAACACTGAAGCTTTCTTT

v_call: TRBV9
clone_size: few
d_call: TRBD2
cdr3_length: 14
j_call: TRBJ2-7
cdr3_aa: CASSASGTTCEQYF
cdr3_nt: TGTGCCAGCAGCGCTAGCGGGACGACCTGCGAGCAGTACTTC

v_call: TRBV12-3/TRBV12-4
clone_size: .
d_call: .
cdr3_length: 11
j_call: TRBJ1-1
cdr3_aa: CASSFEGEAFF
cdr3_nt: TGTGCCAGCAGTTTCGAGGGTGAAGCTTTCTTT

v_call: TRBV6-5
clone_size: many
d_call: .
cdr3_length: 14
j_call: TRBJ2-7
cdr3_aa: CASSYNTEYYEQYF
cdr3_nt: TGTGCCAGCAGTTACAACACGGAATACTACGAGCAGTACTTC

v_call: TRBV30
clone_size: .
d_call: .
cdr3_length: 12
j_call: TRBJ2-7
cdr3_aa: CTAGGADYEQYF
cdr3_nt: TGTACGGCCGGAGGGGCCGACTACGAGCAGTACTTC

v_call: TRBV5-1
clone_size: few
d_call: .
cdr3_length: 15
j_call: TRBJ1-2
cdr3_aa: CASSWKGEVDYGYTF
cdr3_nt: TGCGCCAGCAGCTGGAAGGGGGAAGTTGACTATGGCTACACCTTC

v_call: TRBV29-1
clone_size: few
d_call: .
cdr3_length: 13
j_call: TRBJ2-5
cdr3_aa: CSVEGRAQGTQYF
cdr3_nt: TGCAGCGTTGAGGGACGAGCCCAGGGGACCCAGTACTTC

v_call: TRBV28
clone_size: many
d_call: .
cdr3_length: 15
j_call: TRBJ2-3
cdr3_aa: CASSLGSKTTDTQYF
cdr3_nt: TGTGCCAGCAGTTTAGGCAGTAAAACCACAGATACGCAGTATTTT

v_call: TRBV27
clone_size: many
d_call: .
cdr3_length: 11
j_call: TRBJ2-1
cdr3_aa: CASAWSSEQFF
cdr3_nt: TGTGCCAGCGCCTGGTCATCTGAGCAGTTCTTC